Following are 17 T cell receptor beta chains from one sample sequenced in a study of untreated major depressive disorder. These receptors' antigens are unknown. Study-level findings and limits: CD4+ T cells from depressed patients used TRBV05-01 (Vbeta 5.1) more often than controls.

Here immunoSEQ multiplex PCR was the method, and the copy in TCRdb shows in-frame clones only, minus some. The profile covers under 15,000 clones, with around 90% appearing a single time and 0.82% taken by the ten largest. The sample comprised CD4+ T cells from PBMCs. The receptors shown here come from a man aged 25-40 years with major depressive disorder.

On this clone itself: Germline and junction disagree at one end, which may indicate a read error. The chain joins TRBV5-6 to TRBJ2-3, with TRBD1 matching over 7 bases. The CDR3 is 14 residues long. Germline CDR1 and CDR2: SGHDT and YYEEEE. The CDR3 DNA reads as TGTGCCAGCAGTTTGGACAGGCCATCAGATACGCAGTATTTT. This sequence encodes CASSLDRPSDTQYF.

This chain connects TRBV2 to TRBJ1-1; 7 bases align to TRBD1. Germline loops: CDR1 SNHLY, CDR2 FYNNEI. The length of the CDR3 is 15 residues. After removal of 1 base from V and 3 bases from J, the junction contained 5 bases not matched to a gene. The CDR3 here is CASSEEQGPYTEAFF. DNA for the CDR3: TGTGCCAGCAGTGAAGAACAGGGGCCATACACTGAAGCTTTCTTT.

CDR3 sequence reads: CASSLAGQSYGYTF. CDR3 DNA: TGCGCCAGCAGCTTGGCGGGCCAGAGCTATGGCTACACCTTC. The chain uses TRBV5-1 and TRBJ1-2, with D hard to call. Trimming stripped 0 bases from V and 4 bases from J, with 10 bases between. Germline loops: CDR1 SGHRS, CDR2 YFSETQ. This CDR3 is built from 14 residues.

This chain uses TRBV4-1 with TRBJ2-5; TRBD1 aligns across 9 bases. The CDR3 consists of 15 residues. Germline loops: CDR1 MGHRA, CDR2 YSYEKL. Losses at the gene ends were 3 bases for V and 2 bases for J; bases not matched to a gene: 4. The CDR3 sequence: CASSHVGQGQETQYF. In nucleotides, the CDR3 is TGCGCCAGCAGCCACGTCGGACAGGGGCAAGAGACCCAGTACTTC.

J is TRBJ2-7 and V is TRBV6-5; 11 bases fit TRBD1. J was trimmed by 0 bases and V by 7 bases; bases with no gene match: 5. The V gene's germline CDR1 is MNHEY and CDR2 SVGAGI. This CDR3 has 15 residues. CDR3 DNA sequence: TGTGCCAGCATCCCAGGGACAGGGGGCTCCTACGAGCAGTACTTC. Its translation is CASIPGTGGSYEQYF.

The table lists this clone with a count of one. V and J are TRBV30 and TRBJ1-3, with 7 nucleotides matching TRBD1. The CDR3 totals 14 residues. V lost 0 bases and J lost 1; bases outside the gene matches: 0. Germline CDR1 GTSNPN, CDR2 SVGIG (reference sequence). CDR3 in DNA: TGTGCCTGGAGTGTCAGGGGGTCTGGAAACACCATATATTTT. This codes for CAWSVRGSGNTIYF.

The chain couples TRBV7-9 to TRBJ1-1; D is undetermined. CDR1 SEHNR and CDR2 FQNEAQ come from the germline V gene (reference sequence). The ends were cut back, 5 bases at V and 4 bases at J, with 17 bases in the middle. This CDR3 has 15 residues. CDR3 region: CASSPTSGEITEAFF. CDR3 bases: TGTGCCAGCAGCCCCACCTCCGGGGAGATCACTGAAGCTTTCTTT.

V usage is TRBV7-2 and J usage is TRBJ2-6; D is unclear. V dropped 8 bases and J dropped 0 bases, with 11 bases sitting between them. This CDR3 has 15 amino acids. Germline V gives CDR1 SGHTA, CDR2 FQGNSA. CDR3 loop: CASGSEYSGANVLTF. The CDR3, as DNA: TGTGCCAGCGGCTCAGAATACTCTGGGGCCAACGTCCTGACTTTC.

This clone turned up a few times. The gene calls are TRBV4-1 and TRBJ2-6; 9 bases map to TRBD1. The CDR3 sequence is 18 residues long. J lost 0 bases, V lost 3 bases, and 6 bases had no gene match. Germline V gene sequence: CDR1 MGHRA, CDR2 YSYEKL. CDR3 sequence: CASSHGQGQNSGANVLTF. DNA for the CDR3: TGCGCCAGCAGCCACGGACAGGGGCAAAACTCTGGGGCCAACGTCCTGACTTTC.

The rearrangement uses TRBV30 and TRBJ1-6; the D is unclear. The CDR3 has 12 amino acids. Trimming removed 0 bases from V and 9 bases from J, with 6 bases in between. In germline, CDR1 is GTSNPN, CDR2 SVGIG (reference sequence). CDR3 in DNA: TGTGCCTGGAGTGTACGGGTTTCACCCCTCCACTTT. This encodes CAWSVRVSPLHF.

The CDR3 region has the DNA TGTGCCAGCAGCTGTCCGGGACAGGGGGGGACAGATACGCAGTATTTT. Protein sequence: CASSCPGQGGTDTQYF. The chain joins TRBV21-1 to TRBJ2-3; the table gives TRBD1 as D, unverified against the DNA. TRBV21-1 is deemed a pseudogene. The CDR3 totals 16 residues.

The chain links TRBV6-6 to TRBJ1-5, with TRBD1 matching 8 bases. The CDR3 totals 16 residues. The junction had 8 bases not matched to a gene; V was cut back by 5 bases and J by 2 bases. Germline V gene sequence: CDR1 MNHNY, CDR2 SVGAGI (reference sequence). The CDR3 nucleotides read TGTGCCAGCAGTCGTCCGGGGACAGGCGGCAATCAGCCCCAGCATTTT. Translating it yields CASSRPGTGGNQPQHF.

The V call is TRBV30, the J call TRBJ2-7, with D perhaps matching TRBD1 (6 bases). Germline values: CDR1 GTSNPN, CDR2 SVGIG (reference sequence). V was clipped by 2 bases and J by 2 bases, with 13 bases between them. The CDR3 contains 14 residues. CDR3 in amino acids: CAWSSQGRTYEQYF. The DNA of the CDR3 is TGTGCCTGGAGTTCGCAGGGGCGAACCTACGAGCAGTACTTC. Based on the CDR3 plus reference TRBV30 and TRBJ2-7, the full variable domain is SQTIHQWPATLVQPVGSPLSLECTVEGTSNPNLYWYRQAAGRGLQLLFYSVGIGQISSEVPQNLSASRPQDRQFILSSKKLLLSDSGFYLCAWSSQGRTYEQYFGPGTRLTVT.

The chain carries TRBV2 and TRBJ1-2; D remains ambiguous. The germline CDR1 and CDR2 sequences are SNHLY and FYNNEI. The V gene lost 0 bases and the J gene lost 7 bases, with 9 bases spanning the gap. CDR3 length equals 13 residues. CDR3 sequence reads: CASSEAVLSGYTF. Here the CDR3 DNA reads TGTGCCAGCAGTGAAGCAGTGCTCTCTGGCTACACCTTC.

CDR3 in DNA: TGCGCCAGCAGCTTGGGGCCCTACAGGGGGCCGAACACTGAAGCTTTCTTT. This gives the protein CASSLGPYRGPNTEAFF. The rearrangement uses TRBV5-1 and TRBJ1-1; 9 bases map to TRBD1. The CDR3 has 17 residues. Germline V gene sequence: CDR1 SGHRS, CDR2 YFSETQ. V was pared by 0 bases and J by 1 base, with 7 bases of the junction left unmatched.

The V call is TRBV6-5, the J call TRBJ2-5, with D tentatively TRBD1 (6 bases). In germline, CDR1 is MNHEY, CDR2 SVGAGI. V was shortened by 4 bases and J by 2 bases, with 17 bases between the two germline ends. CDR3 length equals 16 residues. CDR3 bases: TGTGCCAGCAGTTTCACAGGGTATAACGGGCAAGAGACCCAGTACTTC. Its translation: CASSFTGYNGQETQYF.

The rearrangement joins TRBV5-4 to TRBJ2-3; TRBD1 or TRBD2 may be the D gene (5 bases each). The germline CDR1 and CDR2 sequences are SGHNT and YYREEE (reference sequence). Trimming took 1 base from V and 4 from J, leaving 19 bases between them. The CDR3 covers 17 residues. CDR3 residues: CASSLQSGRGRSDTQYF. Written as DNA, the CDR3 is TGTGCCAGCAGCTTGCAATCTGGACGGGGCCGGTCAGATACGCAGTATTTT.